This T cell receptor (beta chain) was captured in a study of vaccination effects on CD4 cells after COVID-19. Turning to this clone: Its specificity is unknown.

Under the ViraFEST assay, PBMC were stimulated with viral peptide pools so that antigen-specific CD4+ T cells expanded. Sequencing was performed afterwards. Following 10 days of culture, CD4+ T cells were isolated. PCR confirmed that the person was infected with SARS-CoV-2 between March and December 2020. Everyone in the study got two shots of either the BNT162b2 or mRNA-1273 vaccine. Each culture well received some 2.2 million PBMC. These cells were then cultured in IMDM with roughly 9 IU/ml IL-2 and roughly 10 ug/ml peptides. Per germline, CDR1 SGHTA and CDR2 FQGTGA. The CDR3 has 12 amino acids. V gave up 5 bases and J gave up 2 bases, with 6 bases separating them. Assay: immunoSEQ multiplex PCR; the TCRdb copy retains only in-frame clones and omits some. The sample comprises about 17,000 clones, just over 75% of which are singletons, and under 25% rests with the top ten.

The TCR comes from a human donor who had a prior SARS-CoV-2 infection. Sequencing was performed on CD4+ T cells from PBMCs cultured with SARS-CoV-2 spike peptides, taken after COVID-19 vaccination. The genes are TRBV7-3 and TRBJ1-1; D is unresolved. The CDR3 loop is CASSPVNTEAFF. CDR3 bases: TGTGCCAGCAGCCCCGTTAACACTGAAGCTTTCTTT.